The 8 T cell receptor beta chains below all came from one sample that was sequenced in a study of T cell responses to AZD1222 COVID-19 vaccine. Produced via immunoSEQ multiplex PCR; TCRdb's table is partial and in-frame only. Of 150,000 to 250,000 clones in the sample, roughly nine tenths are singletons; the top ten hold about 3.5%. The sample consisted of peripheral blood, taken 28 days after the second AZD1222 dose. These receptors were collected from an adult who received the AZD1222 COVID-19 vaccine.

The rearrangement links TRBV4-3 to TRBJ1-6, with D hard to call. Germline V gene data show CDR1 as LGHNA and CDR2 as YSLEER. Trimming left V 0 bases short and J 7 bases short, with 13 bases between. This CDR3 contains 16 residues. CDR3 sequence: CASSQEAVTPNSPLHF. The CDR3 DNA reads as TGCGCCAGCAGCCAAGAAGCCGTGACACCCAATTCACCCCTCCACTTT.

CDR3: CASSFGGQPNYEQYF. The CDR3 region has the DNA TGTGCCAGCAGCTTTGGGGGACAACCTAACTACGAGCAGTACTTC. The chain has TRBV11-2 and TRBJ2-7; D perhaps matches TRBD1 (6 bases). Germline V lookup: CDR1 SGHAT, CDR2 FQNNGV. Trimming left V 3 bases short and J 3 bases short, with 15 bases between. CDR3 length: 15 amino acids.

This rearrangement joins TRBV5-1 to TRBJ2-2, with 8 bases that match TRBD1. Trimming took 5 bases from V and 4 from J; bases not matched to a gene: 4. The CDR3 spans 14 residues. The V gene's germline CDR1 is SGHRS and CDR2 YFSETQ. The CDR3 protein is CASSQTGGTGELFF. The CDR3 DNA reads TGCGCCAGCAGTCAAACAGGGGGCACCGGGGAGCTGTTTTTT.

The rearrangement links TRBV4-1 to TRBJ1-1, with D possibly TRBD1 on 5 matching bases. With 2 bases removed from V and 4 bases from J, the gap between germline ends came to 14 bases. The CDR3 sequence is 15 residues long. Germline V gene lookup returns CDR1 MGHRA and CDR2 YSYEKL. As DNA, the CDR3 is TGCGCCAGCAGCCAACAGGGTTCTGCTCTCACTGAAGCTTTCTTT. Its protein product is CASSQQGSALTEAFF.

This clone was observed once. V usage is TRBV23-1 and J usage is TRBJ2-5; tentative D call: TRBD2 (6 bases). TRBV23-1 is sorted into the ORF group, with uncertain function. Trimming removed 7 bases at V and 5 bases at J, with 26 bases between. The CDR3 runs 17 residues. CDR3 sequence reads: CASILFLPGPGRETQYF. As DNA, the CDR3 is TGCGCCAGCATCCTCTTCCTTCCGGGCCCGGGGAGGGAGACCCAGTACTTC.

Written as DNA, the CDR3 is TGTGCCACCGCGGGGGTAAGCAATCAGCCCCAGCATTTT. Protein: CATAGVSNQPQHF. The rearrangement links TRBV24-1 to TRBJ1-5, with a possible D match to TRBD1 (5 bases). The length of the CDR3 is 13 residues. Germline V gene lookup returns CDR1 KGHDR and CDR2 SFDVKD. Trimming left V 9 bases short and J 1 base short, with 9 bases between.

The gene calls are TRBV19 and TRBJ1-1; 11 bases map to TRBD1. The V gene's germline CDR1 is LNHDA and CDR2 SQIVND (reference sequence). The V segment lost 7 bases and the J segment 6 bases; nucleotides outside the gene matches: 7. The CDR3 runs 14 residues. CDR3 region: CASTPGQGVSEAFF. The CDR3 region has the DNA TGTGCCAGTACCCCGGGACAGGGGGTTTCTGAAGCTTTCTTT.

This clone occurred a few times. This CDR3 is CASSLTWGPSTDTQYF. The DNA of the CDR3 is TGTGCCAGCAGCCTAACTTGGGGCCCTAGCACAGATACGCAGTATTTT. This chain joins TRBV7-2 and TRBJ2-3, with D tentatively TRBD1 (5 bases). The CDR3 has 16 residues. Germline CDR1 is SGHTA and CDR2 is FQGNSA. Trimming cost V 5 bases and J 0 bases, with 15 bases left between them.